This T cell receptor beta chain was sequenced for a study of radiotherapy plus CTLA-4 blockade in lung cancer. For the study at large: Objective responses were observed in 18% of patients, and disease control was achieved by about 30%.

The germline V gene has CDR1 SNHLY and CDR2 FYNNEI. V shed 7 bases and J 5 bases; nucleotides not matched to a gene: 17. The CDR3 spans 17 residues. The study gave focal radiation plus ipilimumab CTLA-4 blockade to patients with chemo-refractory metastatic non-small-cell lung cancer. The assay was immunoSEQ multiplex PCR, and TCRdb's table has in-frame clones only and misses some. The data hold around 80,000 clones, with around 78% observed a single time. This chain connects TRBV2 to TRBJ2-3; 8 bases are a match to TRBD2. Sequencing used peripheral blood, obtained from a patient treated with radiotherapy plus ipilimumab. This TCR was recovered from a human donor with non-small cell lung cancer whose response to radiotherapy plus ipilimumab could not be evaluated. Some clones in this sample may be carry-over from other donors' samples. The DNA for the CDR3 is TGTGCCAGCAATCCCCTGGCCCGGGGGGGCAGGGGAGATACGCAGTATTTT. This translates into CASNPLARGGRGDTQYF.